This T cell receptor (beta chain) comes out of a study of regulatory T cells in long-lasting Graves disease. Study-wide results and limits: Persistent cases of Graves' showed reduced TCR diversity relative to newly diagnosed patients.

Time point denoted: newly diagnosed GD, antithyroid drugs for less than 3 months. PBMC RNA served as the TCR library source. According to the study, TCR beta libraries were built with iRepertoire HTBI primers and CDR3-region Arm-PCR. A single record per CDR3 protein comes from TCRdb applying MiXCR to the multiplex PCR reads. The sample shows 400,000 to 500,000 distinct CDR3 sequences, around 15% of them seen only once. About this clonotype itself: What it binds is not known.

This sample also appeared in a second study, on T cells in Graves' hyperthyroidism and ophthalmopathy. According to that study: Stable Graves' hyperthyroidism meant no ophthalmopathy progression within 18 months. The study used the HTBI primer set for a first-round RT-PCR of the TCR CDR3.

The TCR comes from a woman aged 45 to 65 with Graves disease. Specimen: peripheral blood mononuclear cells (PBMCs), collected at new diagnosis, from a patient treated with antithyroid drugs.

In DNA form, the CDR3 reads TGTGCCAGCAGCTTTCAGGTTACAGATACGCAGTATTTT. Residues: CASSFQVTDTQYF. The V gene is TRBV5-4, the J gene TRBJ2-3; D call uncertain. This CDR3 spans 13 amino acids. Germline lookup yields CDR1 SGHNT and CDR2 YYREEE (reference sequence). V was trimmed by 2 bases and J by 3 bases, leaving 7 bases between them. Based on the CDR3 plus reference TRBV5-4 and TRBJ2-3, the full variable domain is ETGVTQSPTHLIKTRGQQVTLRCSSQSGHNTVSWYQQALGQGPQFIFQYYREEENGRGNFPPRFSGLQFPNYSSELNVNALELDDSALYLCASSFQVTDTQYFGPGTRLTVL.